This T cell receptor (beta chain) derives from a study of cytomegalovirus exposure and HLA in healthy donors. On the study more broadly: The study placed around 85% of its 398 genotyped donors in the Caucasian-associated ancestry cluster. Overall study findings and caveats: A list of 150 or so TCR beta chains associated with cytomegalovirus was given.

With 8 bases removed from V and 4 bases from J, the gap between germline ends came to 9 bases. This CDR3 comprises 13 residues. From germline, CDR1 is SEHNR and CDR2 FQNEAQ (reference sequence). In the case of this clone: The antigen remains undetermined.

Use of 60 Vbeta and 13 Jbeta primers characterized the PCR. Sequencing was performed with immunoSEQ multiplex PCR; in TCRdb, only in-frame clones are kept and a portion is missing. The table includes 90,000 to 130,000 clones, roughly 80% detected once. The study sampled nominally healthy donors, though unrecorded immune exposures were likely. This receptor was identified in a man aged 30 to 39 in good health and CMV-seropositive. The chain employs TRBV7-9 and TRBJ1-6; a weak D match, TRBD1 (6 bases). The sequenced material came from PBMCs. The CDR3, as DNA: TGTGCCAGCGGACAGCCTTATAATTCACCCCTCCACTTT. It yields the protein CASGQPYNSPLHF.